The 31 T cell receptor beta chains presented below share a single source sample, sequenced in a study of blood T cell repertoires in COVID-19. Data came from immunoSEQ multiplex PCR; TCRdb stores just in-frame clones and leaves some out. In the table there are around 200,000 clones, under 90% of which are singletons. The specimen sequenced was peripheral blood. All receptors come from a woman aged 80 or over with active or convalescent COVID-19.

This clone appeared a few times. The chain couples TRBV11-3 to TRBJ1-5, with D possibly TRBD1 on 6 matching bases. Germline V gives CDR1 SGHNT, CDR2 YENEEA. This CDR3 has 15 residues. V lost 4 bases and J 4 bases, leaving 14 bases between the germline ends. The CDR3 spells CASSSDGQSNQPQHF. CDR3 DNA sequence: TGTGCCAGCAGCTCCGACGGACAGTCAAATCAGCCCCAGCATTTT.

The chain has TRBV5-1 and TRBJ1-3, with a weak D call TRBD1 (5 bases). V shed 7 bases and J shed 0 bases, with 8 bases lying between them. This CDR3 has 13 residues. Germline V CDR1 and CDR2: SGHRS, YFSETQ. The CDR3 region is CASGGSSGNTIYF. The CDR3 coding sequence is TGCGCCAGCGGGGGGAGCTCTGGAAACACCATATATTTT.

The rearrangement joins TRBV5-1 to TRBJ2-7; 8 bases map to TRBD2. CDR1 is SGHRS and CDR2 is YFSETQ in the germline V gene. J lost 0 bases, V lost 0 bases, and 2 bases had no gene match. The CDR3 length is 15 residues. The CDR3 here is CASSLAAGGSYEQYF. CDR3 in DNA: TGCGCCAGCAGCTTGGCTGCGGGAGGCTCCTACGAGCAGTACTTC.

This rearrangement joins TRBV28 to TRBJ2-3, with D tentatively TRBD2 (5 bases). V was cut by 5 bases and J by 2 bases, with 11 bases left in between. Germline CDR1 MDHEN, CDR2 SYDVKM. This CDR3 has 14 amino acids. CDR3: CASSPPRATDTQYF. CDR3 in DNA: TGTGCCAGCAGTCCCCCGAGGGCCACAGATACGCAGTATTTT. The full variable domain, with the rest looked up from reference TRBV28 and TRBJ2-3, is DVKVTQSSRYLVKRTGEKVFLECVQDMDHENMFWYRQDPGLGLRLIYFSYDVKMKEKGDIPEGYSVSREKKERFSLILESASTNQTSMYLCASSPPRATDTQYFGPGTRLTVL.

The rearrangement links TRBV24-1 to TRBJ1-5, with 7 bases that match TRBD1. The CDR3 covers 15 residues. Germline loops: CDR1 KGHDR, CDR2 SFDVKD. V trimming: 6 bases; J trimming: 0 bases; junction bases outside the gene matches: 4. The CDR3 spells CATSPRGTSNQPQHF. CDR3 DNA sequence: TGTGCCACCAGTCCCAGGGGGACTAGCAATCAGCCCCAGCATTTT.

The chain uses TRBV15 and TRBJ2-3, with D perhaps matching TRBD2 (6 bases). Germline CDR1 is LNHNV and CDR2 is YYDKDF (reference sequence). The CDR3 contains 16 residues. V gave up 3 bases and J gave up 2 bases, with 15 bases separating them. Here the CDR3 reads CATSSPARETTDTQYF. The CDR3 bases are TGTGCCACCAGCAGCCCTGCCCGGGAGACCACAGATACGCAGTATTTT.

This chain joins TRBV30 and TRBJ2-7, with 10 bases aligning to TRBD2. Germline CDR1 GTSNPN, CDR2 SVGIG (reference sequence). The CDR3 has 14 amino acids. Trimming removed 0 bases from V and 5 bases from J; junction bases left unmatched: 4. The CDR3 region has the DNA TGTGCCTGGAGTGTAAGGCTAGCGGGAGACGAGCAGTACTTC. Translating gives CAWSVRLAGDEQYF.

J is TRBJ2-1 and V is TRBV19; TRBD2 matches at 8 bases. CDR3 length: 15 amino acids. The V gene's germline CDR1 is LNHDA and CDR2 SQIVND (reference sequence). The V gene end was trimmed by 5 bases and the J gene end by 7 bases; junction bases not matched to a gene: 10. CDR3 nucleotides: TGTGCCAGTAGTCCCTTATGGGGCGGGGGGAATGAGCAGTTCTTC. It specifies CASSPLWGGGNEQFF.

This clone was picked up one time. J is TRBJ1-2 and V is TRBV4-3; no firm D call. V lost 0 bases, J lost 5 bases, and 13 bases lay in between. Germline V gene lookup returns CDR1 LGHNA and CDR2 YSLEER. The CDR3 consists of 15 residues. CDR3 DNA: TGCGCCAGCAGCCAAGATCCCCCGGAGGGTTATGGCTACACCTTC. Encoded protein: CASSQDPPEGYGYTF.

The V and J genes are TRBV9 and TRBJ2-1, with a possible D match to TRBD2 (5 bases). V was trimmed by 3 bases and J by 6 bases, leaving 13 bases between them. The CDR3 extends over 14 amino acids. The germline CDR1 and CDR2 sequences are SGDLS and YYNGEE. CDR3 sequence (DNA): TGTGCCAGCAGCGCAAGGACTGGCTTCAATGAGCAGTTCTTC. Amino acid sequence: CASSARTGFNEQFF.

V usage is TRBV6-5 and J usage is TRBJ2-1; possibly TRBD2 for D (5 bases). Trimming removed 6 bases from V and 4 bases from J, with 16 bases in between. Germline CDR1 reads MNHEY; CDR2 reads SVGAGI. The CDR3 length is 15 residues. This CDR3 reads CASSLRDNEYNEQFF. The CDR3 region has the DNA TGTGCCAGCAGCCTCCGGGATAATGAGTACAATGAGCAGTTCTTC.

This chain connects TRBV7-2 to TRBJ1-2; 7 nucleotides match TRBD1. The V and J ends lost 4 bases and 4 bases, in that order; junction bases with no gene match: 6. There are 14 residues in the CDR3. The V gene's germline CDR1 is SGHTA and CDR2 FQGNSA. The chain's CDR3 is CASSSQQGLYGYTF. The CDR3 nucleotides read TGTGCCAGCAGCTCCCAACAGGGGCTCTATGGCTACACCTTC.

The rearrangement joins TRBV7-2 to TRBJ2-3; D is perhaps TRBD2 (6 bases). The germline CDR1 and CDR2 sequences are SGHTA and FQGNSA. Trimming cost V 6 bases and J 4 bases, with 17 bases left between them. This CDR3 contains 15 residues. CDR3 residues: CASSRLGLVADTQYF. CDR3 nucleotides: TGTGCCAGCAGTCGACTAGGGCTGGTGGCAGATACGCAGTATTTT.

V and J are TRBV6-5 and TRBJ2-7, with TRBD2 as a possible D gene (5 bases). The germline V and J ends were trimmed by 7 bases and 1 base, with 17 bases remaining between them. The CDR3 is 15 amino acids. In germline, CDR1 is MNHEY, CDR2 SVGAGI. In nucleotides, the CDR3 is TGTGCCAGCATCCGGGGTAGCGCCTCATCCTACGAGCAGTACTTC. Translated: CASIRGSASSYEQYF.

The V and J genes are TRBV7-3 and TRBJ2-1; 8 nucleotides align to TRBD1. Losses at the gene ends were 5 bases for V and 5 bases for J; bases not matched to a gene: 8. This CDR3 spans 15 amino acids. Germline CDR1 SGHTA, CDR2 FQGTGA. DNA of the CDR3: TGTGCCAGCAGCGCCGGGACAGGCGTTAACAATGAGCAGTTCTTC. Its protein product is CASSAGTGVNNEQFF.

The chain carries TRBV5-4 and TRBJ1-6, with D possibly matching TRBD1 (5 bases). The CDR3 covers 16 residues. Germline assignment: CDR1 SGHNT and CDR2 YYREEE (reference sequence). Trimming took 1 base from V and 8 from J, leaving 16 bases between them. CDR3 DNA: TGTGCCAGCAGCTTGCCTGCACTCGGGGGGGATTCACCCCTCCACTTT. Protein product: CASSLPALGGDSPLHF.

V is TRBV2 and J is TRBJ2-4, with 7 bases matching TRBD2. This CDR3 comprises 17 residues. In germline, CDR1 is SNHLY, CDR2 FYNNEI. The J segment lost 7 bases and the V segment lost 4 bases, leaving 16 bases of the junction unmatched. The CDR3 sequence: CASSGGVRSGEKNIQYF. The CDR3 coding sequence is TGTGCCAGCAGTGGAGGGGTAAGGAGCGGGGAAAAGAACATTCAGTACTTC.

The chain links TRBV5-4 to TRBJ2-3; 12 positions agree with TRBD1. The V and J ends lost 5 bases and 5 bases, in that order; junction bases with no gene match: 6. The CDR3 consists of 15 residues. The germline CDR1 and CDR2 sequences are SGHNT and YYREEE (reference sequence). The CDR3 protein is CASRGDRGQGDTQYF. The CDR3 nucleotides read TGTGCCAGCAGAGGGGACAGGGGGCAGGGAGATACGCAGTATTTT.

The chain employs TRBV4-2 and TRBJ2-5; D is ambiguous. CDR1 LGHNA and CDR2 YNFKEQ come from the germline V gene. CDR3 length equals 15 residues. With 1 base removed from V and 2 bases from J, the gap between germline ends came to 11 bases. The CDR3 reads CASSQGGGGQETQYF. The CDR3 region has the DNA TGTGCCAGCAGCCAAGGCGGTGGCGGACAAGAGACCCAGTACTTC.

The chain uses TRBV5-1 and TRBJ2-1, with D unclear. V shed 0 bases and J shed 7 bases, with 14 bases lying between them. CDR1 is SGHRS, CDR2 YFSETQ, per germline. The length of the CDR3 is 15 residues. CDR3 in DNA: TGCGCCAGCAGCTTGGAGAACCGGGTGTGGAATGAGCAGTTCTTC. Translated: CASSLENRVWNEQFF.

The CDR3 DNA reads as TGTGCCAGCAGTTACGGTTTGACTAGCGGGCAAGAGACCCAGTACTTC. Protein: CASSYGLTSGQETQYF. The chain is built from TRBV6-5 and TRBJ2-5; TRBD2 aligns across 10 bases. With 2 bases clipped from V and 2 bases from J, the junction kept 5 bases outside the gene matches. Germline V lookup: CDR1 MNHEY, CDR2 SVGAGI. The CDR3 has 16 residues.

The chain carries TRBV19 and TRBJ2-5, with 7 bases identical to TRBD2. Germline loops: CDR1 LNHDA, CDR2 SQIVND (reference sequence). There are 11 residues in the CDR3. V was clipped by 11 bases and J by 1 base; unmatched bases: 1. In nucleotides, the CDR3 is TGTGCCGCGGGGGTCCAAGAGACCCAGTACTTC. It codes for CAAGVQETQYF.

V and J are TRBV7-2 and TRBJ1-5, with a weak D call TRBD1 (6 bases). Trimming removed 7 bases at V and 0 bases at J, with 10 bases between. The germline gives CDR1 SGHTA, CDR2 FQGNSA. CDR3 length: 14 amino acids. CDR3 loop: CASTPTGSNQPQHF. In DNA, the CDR3 is TGTGCCAGCACCCCGACAGGTAGCAATCAGCCCCAGCATTTT.

The chain uses TRBV4-2 and TRBJ2-3, with 8 bases that match TRBD1. CDR3 length equals 15 residues. Germline V gene data show CDR1 as LGHNA and CDR2 as YNFKEQ. After removal of 1 base from V and 4 bases from J, the junction contained 4 bases not matched to a gene. The CDR3 nucleotides read TGTGCCAGCAGCCAAGCGGACAGGGCAGCAGATACGCAGTATTTT. Translated, it gives CASSQADRAADTQYF.

The chain is built from TRBV27 and TRBJ1-4; 10 positions match TRBD1. The V segment lost 0 bases and the J segment 7 bases; nucleotides outside the gene matches: 8. The CDR3 runs to 17 residues. Germline lookup yields CDR1 MNHEY and CDR2 SMNVEV (reference sequence). The CDR3 reads CASSLSRRQGAFEKLFF. The DNA of the CDR3 is TGTGCCAGCAGTTTATCGAGAAGACAGGGGGCGTTTGAAAAACTGTTTTTT.

The gene calls are TRBV3-1 (or the pseudogene TRBV3-2) and TRBJ2-1; 12 bases line up with TRBD2. There are 15 residues in the CDR3. CDR1 and CDR2 from the germline V gene are LGHDT and YNNKEL (reference sequence). The trim removed 6 bases at V and 8 bases at J, leaving 8 bases unmatched. CDR3 residues: CASRVTSGSDYEQFF. The CDR3 coding sequence is TGTGCCAGCAGGGTGACTAGCGGGAGTGACTATGAGCAGTTCTTC.

Concerning this clone: The identical CDR3 is also encoded by other nucleotide sequences in the sample. This rearrangement joins TRBV6-4 to TRBJ2-3; 11 nucleotides line up with TRBD2. The CDR3 runs to 15 residues. The junction had 0 bases not matched to a gene; V was cut back by 0 bases and J by 4 bases. In germline, CDR1 is MRHNA, CDR2 SNTAGT. The CDR3 DNA reads as TGTGCCAGCAGTGACTCTAGCGGGGGGGCAGATACGCAGTATTTT. Its protein product is CASSDSSGGADTQYF.

The chain couples TRBV7-6 to TRBJ2-5; weak D call: TRBD2 (7 bases). Germline CDR1 is SGHVS and CDR2 is FNYEAQ. V was trimmed by 3 bases and J by 4 bases, leaving 12 bases between them. This CDR3 contains 14 residues. The CDR3 nucleotides are TGTGCCAGCAGCTTCGGGGGGCTTGGAGAGACCCAGTACTTC. Protein sequence: CASSFGGLGETQYF.

The genes are TRBV10-3 and TRBJ2-1; the D gene is possibly TRBD2 (6 bases). This CDR3 contains 13 residues. Germline V gene data show CDR1 as ENHRY and CDR2 as SYGVKD. Trimming removed 6 bases at V and 9 bases at J, with 15 bases between. This chain's CDR3 is CAISGGTGGEQFF. DNA of the CDR3: TGTGCCATCAGCGGAGGGACCGGCGGTGAGCAGTTCTTC.

The CDR3 region is CASSSQGARFGDIQYF. The CDR3 region has the DNA TGTGCCAGCAGTTCTCAGGGGGCTCGGTTCGGAGACATTCAGTACTTC. The chain carries TRBV28 and TRBJ2-4, with 8 bases fitting TRBD1. V gave up 4 bases and J gave up 8 bases; unmatched junction bases: 13. This CDR3 is built from 16 residues. The germline gives CDR1 MDHEN, CDR2 SYDVKM.

The V call is TRBV3-1 (or the pseudogene TRBV3-2), the J call TRBJ2-2, with TRBD1 matching 8 bases. The V gene's germline CDR1 is LGHDT and CDR2 YNNKEL (reference sequence). The CDR3 contains 14 residues. V shed 4 bases and J 4 bases; nucleotides not matched to a gene: 2. The CDR3 DNA reads TGTGCCAGCAGCCGACAGGGGATCACCGGGGAGCTGTTTTTT. This encodes CASSRQGITGELFF.